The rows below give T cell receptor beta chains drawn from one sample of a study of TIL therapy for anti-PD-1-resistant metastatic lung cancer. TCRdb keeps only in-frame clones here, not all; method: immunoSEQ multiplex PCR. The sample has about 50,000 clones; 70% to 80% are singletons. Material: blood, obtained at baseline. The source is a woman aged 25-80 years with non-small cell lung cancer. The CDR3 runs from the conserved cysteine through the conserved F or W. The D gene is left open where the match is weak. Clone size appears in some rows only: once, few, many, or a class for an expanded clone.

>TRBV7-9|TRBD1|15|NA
CASSSQGESGNTIYF
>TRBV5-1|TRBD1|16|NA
CASSEGQGVRNTEAFF
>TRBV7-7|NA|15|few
CASSDGSSSYNEQFF
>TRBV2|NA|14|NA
CASIPGAANEKLFF
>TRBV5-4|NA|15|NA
CASSMGGLVQETQYF
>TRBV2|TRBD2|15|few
CASSEGLAGFGTQYF
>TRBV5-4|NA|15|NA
CASSFRRDLGGEQYF
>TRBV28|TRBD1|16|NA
CASSRGAAGGHEKLFF
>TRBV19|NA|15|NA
CASSIMGGSNQPQHF
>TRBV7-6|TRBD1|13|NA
CASSPDRERGYTF
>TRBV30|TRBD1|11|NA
CAWGTDYGYTF
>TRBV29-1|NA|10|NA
CSGAYNEQFF
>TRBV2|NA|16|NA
CASSEQGLNSGNTIYF
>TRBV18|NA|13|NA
CASSPSLGNTIYF
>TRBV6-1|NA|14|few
CASHQWGMNTEAFF
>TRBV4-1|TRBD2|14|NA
CASSQGLRQETQYF
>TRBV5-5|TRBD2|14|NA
CASSSGLVTETQYF
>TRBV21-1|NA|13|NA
CARGDRGGSPLHF
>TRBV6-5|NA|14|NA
CASSAGRSNQPQHF
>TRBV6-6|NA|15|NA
CASNPGAGANYGYTF
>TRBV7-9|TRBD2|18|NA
CASSLSLGLAGSYNEQFF
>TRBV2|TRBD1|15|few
CASRVIGQGTPEAFF
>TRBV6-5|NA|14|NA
CASRGPPEAYGYTF
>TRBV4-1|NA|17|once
CASSQFRDARGPNEQFF
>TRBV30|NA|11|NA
CAWSPGDTQYF
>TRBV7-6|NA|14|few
CASSSDRTNSPLHF
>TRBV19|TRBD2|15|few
CASSRVAGGTGELFF
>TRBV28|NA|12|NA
CASRTTGTEAFF
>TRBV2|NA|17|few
CASSHPTDRLAGNTIYF
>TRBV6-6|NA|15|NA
CASSYDGRTGGKLFF
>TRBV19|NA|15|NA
CASRVLDRRDTEAFF
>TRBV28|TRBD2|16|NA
CASSLAAGGRGGELFF
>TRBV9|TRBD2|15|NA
CASSPGLAGPYEQYF
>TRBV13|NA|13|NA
CASSLQGSETQYF
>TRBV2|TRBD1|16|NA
CASSGPPGQVNEKLFF
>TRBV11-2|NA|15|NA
CASSFGAASNQPQHF
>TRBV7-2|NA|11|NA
CASSSVGEQYF
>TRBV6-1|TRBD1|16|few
CASSEAGTVSGNTIYF
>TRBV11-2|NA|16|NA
CASSLILGRNPSEQYF
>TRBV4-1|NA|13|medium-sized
CASSEGLSYEQYF
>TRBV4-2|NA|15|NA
CASRGGLARSDTQYF
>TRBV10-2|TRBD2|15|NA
CASTPERGSTDTQYF
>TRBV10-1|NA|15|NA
CASSSFQGGTDTQYF
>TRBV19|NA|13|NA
CASSGRINQPQHF
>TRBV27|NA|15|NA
CASSLGGANNQPQHF
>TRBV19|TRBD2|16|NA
CASSMLAANLYNEQFF
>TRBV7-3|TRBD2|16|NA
CASSPIAGGTTDTQYF
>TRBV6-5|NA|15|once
CASSFRPDSSYEQYF
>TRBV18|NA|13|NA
CASSPDWDQPQHF
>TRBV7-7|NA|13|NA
CASSLDGGDEQFF